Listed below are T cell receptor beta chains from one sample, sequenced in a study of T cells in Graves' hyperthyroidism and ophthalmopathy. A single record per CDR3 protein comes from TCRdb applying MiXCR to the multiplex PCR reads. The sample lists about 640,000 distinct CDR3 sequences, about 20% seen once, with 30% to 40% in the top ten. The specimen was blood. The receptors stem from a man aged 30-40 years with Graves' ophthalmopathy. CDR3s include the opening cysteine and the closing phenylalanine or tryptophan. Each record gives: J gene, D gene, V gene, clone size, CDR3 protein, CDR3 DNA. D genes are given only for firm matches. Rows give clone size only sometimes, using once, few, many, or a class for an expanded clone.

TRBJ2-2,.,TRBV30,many,CAWRSPGTNTGELFF,TGTGCCTGGAGAAGTCCCGGGACTAACACCGGGGAGCTGTTTTTT
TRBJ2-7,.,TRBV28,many,CASSLPPLATEQYF,TGTGCCAGCAGTTTACCCCCCTTAGCCACGGAGCAGTACTTC
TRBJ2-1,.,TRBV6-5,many,CASSYSVGGHEQFF,TGTGCCAGCAGTTACTCGGTGGGAGGACATGAGCAGTTCTTC
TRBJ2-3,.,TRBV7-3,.,CASSASGADTQYF,TGTGCCAGCAGCGCCTCCGGGGCGGATACGCAGTATTTT
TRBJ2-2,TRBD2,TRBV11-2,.,CASSSGTSGIRDTGELFF,TGTGCCAGCAGCTCCGGGACTAGCGGGATTCGGGACACCGGGGAGCTGTTTTTT
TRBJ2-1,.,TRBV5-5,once,CASSSGAGIYNEQFF,TGTGCCAGCAGCTCCGGGGCTGGGATATACAATGAGCAGTTCTTC
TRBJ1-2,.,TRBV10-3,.,CAISEGKNYGYTF,TGTGCCATCAGTGAGGGGAAAAACTATGGCTACACCTTC
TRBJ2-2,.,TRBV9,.,CASSARVRPNTGELFF,TGTGCCAGCAGCGCCAGGGTCCGGCCGAACACCGGGGAGCTGTTTTTT
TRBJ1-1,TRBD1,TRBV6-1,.,CASSEWRQGAKNFMNTEAFF,TGTGCCAGCAGTGAATGGAGACAGGGGGCTAAAAATTTTATGAACACTGAAGCTTTCTTT
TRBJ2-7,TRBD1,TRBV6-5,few,CASSYFGDRGFEQYF,TGTGCCAGCAGTTATTTTGGGGACAGGGGATTCGAGCAGTACTTC
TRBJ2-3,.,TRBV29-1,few,CSVEDRWRSGTDTQYF,TGCAGCGTTGAAGATAGGTGGCGTTCTGGCACAGATACGCAGTATTTT
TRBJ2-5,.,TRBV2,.,CASSRRWGGETQYF,TGTGCCAGCAGCCGACGTTGGGGAGGAGAGACCCAGTACTTC
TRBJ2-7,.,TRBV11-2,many,CASSLDRYEQYF,TGTGCCAGCAGCTTAGATCGCTACGAGCAGTACTTC